The clone carrying this T cell receptor beta chain was seen once. Its antigen remains unknown. Scientists isolated CD4+ T cells after an approximately ten-day culture period ended. CDR1 is SGHTA, CDR2 FQGNSA, per germline. The V gene lost 4 bases and the J gene lost 7 bases, with 16 bases spanning the gap. This CDR3 has 15 amino acids. This sample is part of a study of vaccination effects on CD4 cells after COVID-19. Measured with immunoSEQ multiplex PCR; TCRdb has only the in-frame clones, and not every one. Of more than 30,000 clones detected, 82% appear once; the ten largest clones hold just under 3%.

J is TRBJ1-4 and V is TRBV7-2, with D perhaps TRBD1 (6 bases). The sample here was CD4+ T cells from PBMCs cultured without peptide, taken before COVID-19 vaccination. This TCR was sampled from a human donor who received a COVID-19 vaccine. For the CDR3, the DNA is TGTGCCAGCAGCTCCTACAGGGCCTTCAGTGAAAAACTGTTTTTT. It codes for CASSSYRAFSEKLFF.